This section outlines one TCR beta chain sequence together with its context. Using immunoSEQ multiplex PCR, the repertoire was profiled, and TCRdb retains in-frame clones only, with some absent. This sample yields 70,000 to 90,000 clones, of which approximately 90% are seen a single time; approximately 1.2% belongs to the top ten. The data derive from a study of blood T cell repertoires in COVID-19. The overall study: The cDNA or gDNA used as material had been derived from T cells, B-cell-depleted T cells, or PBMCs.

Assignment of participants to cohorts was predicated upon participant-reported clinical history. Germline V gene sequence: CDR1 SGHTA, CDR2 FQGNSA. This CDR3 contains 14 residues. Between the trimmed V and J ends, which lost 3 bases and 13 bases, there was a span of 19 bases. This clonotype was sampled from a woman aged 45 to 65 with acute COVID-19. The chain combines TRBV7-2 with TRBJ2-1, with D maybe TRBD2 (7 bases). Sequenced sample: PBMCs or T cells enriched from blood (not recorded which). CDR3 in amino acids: CASSFEGGGEKQFF. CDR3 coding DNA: TGTGCCAGCAGCTTCGAGGGGGGAGGGGAAAAACAGTTCTTC.